The 8 T cell receptor beta chains in this list originate from one sample, sequenced in a study of T cell responses to AZD1222 COVID-19 vaccine. Here immunoSEQ multiplex PCR was the method, and the copy in TCRdb shows in-frame clones only, minus some. The sample holds 110,000 to 150,000 clones, roughly 88% seen once. The sample was peripheral blood, taken on day 0 of AZD1222 vaccination. These receptors were collected from an adult in good health.

This sequence joins TRBV27 and TRBJ2-7; D not certain. Trimming cost V 2 bases and J 4 bases, with 9 bases left between them. The germline V gene has CDR1 MNHEY and CDR2 SMNVEV (reference sequence). CDR3 length equals 13 residues. CDR3 in amino acids: CASSLLPWYEQYF. DNA for the CDR3: TGTGCCAGCAGTTTACTCCCCTGGTACGAGCAGTACTTC.

The chain links TRBV7-2 to TRBJ2-7; the D is unclear. Between the trimmed V and J ends, which lost 1 base and 2 bases, there was a span of 12 bases. The CDR3 is 15 amino acids. Looked up from germline, CDR1 is SGHTA and CDR2 is FQGNSA. The CDR3 here is CASSLDRGATYEQYF. CDR3 bases: TGTGCCAGCAGCTTAGATCGCGGCGCTACCTACGAGCAGTACTTC.

The rearrangement links TRBV7-9 to TRBJ2-1; D might be TRBD2 (6 bases). The V gene lost 5 bases and the J gene lost 2 bases, with 22 bases spanning the gap. Germline V lookup: CDR1 SEHNR, CDR2 FQNEAQ (reference sequence). The CDR3 loop spans 18 amino acids. The CDR3 here is CASSPDRGGASTYNEQFF. CDR3 coding DNA: TGTGCCAGCAGCCCTGACCGTGGCGGGGCCTCAACCTACAATGAGCAGTTCTTC.

The V gene is TRBV19, the J gene TRBJ1-6; D not certain. Germline V CDR1 and CDR2: LNHDA, SQIVND (reference sequence). This CDR3 contains 15 residues. V dropped 1 base and J dropped 8 bases, with 12 bases sitting between them. CDR3: CASSIGVRTDSPLHF. CDR3 sequence (DNA): TGTGCCAGTAGTATAGGGGTTAGGACGGATTCACCCCTCCACTTT.

This clone was detected a few times. The gene calls are TRBV19 and TRBJ1-5, with 8 bases matching TRBD1. Germline CDR1 LNHDA, CDR2 SQIVND (reference sequence). The CDR3 contains 16 residues. The J segment lost 4 bases and the V segment lost 4 bases, leaving 9 bases of the junction unmatched. CDR3 DNA sequence: TGTGCCAGTAGTAGGACCGGACAGGGAGGGAATCAGCCCCAGCATTTT. It is translated as CASSRTGQGGNQPQHF.

This clone came up a few times. The chain links TRBV15 to TRBJ1-4; no firm D call. Germline-derived CDR1 and CDR2 are LNHNV and YYDKDF (reference sequence). CDR3 size: 13 residues. V lost 8 bases, J lost 10 bases, and 17 bases lay in between. The CDR3 nucleotides read TGTGCCACCTCTAGATATAATCGCGGAAAACTGTTTTTT. The encoded protein is CATSRYNRGKLFF.

The V call is TRBV5-1, the J call TRBJ2-7; 7 bases map to TRBD2. This CDR3 has 14 residues. With V trimmed by 0 bases and J by 5 bases, 5 bases remained unmatched. The V gene's germline CDR1 is SGHRS and CDR2 YFSETQ. CDR3 DNA: TGCGCCAGCAGCTTGGCACTAGCGAGAAACGAGCAGTACTTC. As protein: CASSLALARNEQYF.

The rearrangement links TRBV10-3 to TRBJ1-2, with 9 bases identical to TRBD1. This CDR3 spans 14 amino acids. The V gene end was trimmed by 6 bases and the J gene end by 9 bases; junction bases not matched to a gene: 11. The germline CDR1 and CDR2 sequences are ENHRY and SYGVKD. The CDR3 reads CAIREQGARHSYTF. CDR3 DNA sequence: TGTGCCATCAGGGAACAGGGGGCGCGTCATAGCTACACCTTC.